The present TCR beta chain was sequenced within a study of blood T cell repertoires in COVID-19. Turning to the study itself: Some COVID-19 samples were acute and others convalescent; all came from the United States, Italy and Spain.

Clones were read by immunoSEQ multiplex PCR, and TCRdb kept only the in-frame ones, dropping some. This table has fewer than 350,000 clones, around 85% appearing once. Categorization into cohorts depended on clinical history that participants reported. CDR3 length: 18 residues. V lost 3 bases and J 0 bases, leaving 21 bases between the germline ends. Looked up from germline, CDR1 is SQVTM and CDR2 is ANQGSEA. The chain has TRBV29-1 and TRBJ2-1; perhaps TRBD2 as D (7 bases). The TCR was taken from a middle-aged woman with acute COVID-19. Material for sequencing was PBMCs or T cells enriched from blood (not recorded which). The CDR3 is CSVDGTLGGGSSYNEQFF. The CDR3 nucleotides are TGCAGCGTTGATGGGACCCTGGGAGGGGGTAGCTCCTACAATGAGCAGTTCTTC.